The T cell receptor (beta chain) under discussion was sequenced for a study of identical twins. Overall study results and limits: The degree of excess twin sharing was weaker in beta out-of-frame sequences. Where out-of-frame alpha sequences were twin-shared, they showed excess low generation probability.

cDNA carried unique molecular identifiers, and a universal primer site was added by template switching. TCRdb redid the calling of the 5' RACE reads with MiXCR, one entry per CDR3 protein. The profile covers about 720,000 distinct CDR3 sequences, with over 15% appearing a single time and about an eighth taken by the ten largest. Ten or more counts support this clonotype. No antigen is known for it. The CDR3 extends over 13 amino acids. Trimming left V 6 bases short and J 8 bases short, with 16 bases between. The same specimen was also included in a second study, on T cells expressing NK-cell markers. That report notes: Repertoires of TCR beta were obtained from T cells sorted as CD3+CD56+NKG2C+, CD3+CD56+NKG2C- and CD3+CD56-NKG2C+.

The sample consisted of PBMCs. V and J are TRBV12-3 or TRBV12-4 and TRBJ1-2; D is perhaps TRBD1 (5 bases). This TCR was recovered from a young woman in good health. The DNA for the CDR3 is TGTGCCAGCAGAGCAGGGCCCTCGGCCGGCTACACCTTC. Encoded protein: CASRAGPSAGYTF.